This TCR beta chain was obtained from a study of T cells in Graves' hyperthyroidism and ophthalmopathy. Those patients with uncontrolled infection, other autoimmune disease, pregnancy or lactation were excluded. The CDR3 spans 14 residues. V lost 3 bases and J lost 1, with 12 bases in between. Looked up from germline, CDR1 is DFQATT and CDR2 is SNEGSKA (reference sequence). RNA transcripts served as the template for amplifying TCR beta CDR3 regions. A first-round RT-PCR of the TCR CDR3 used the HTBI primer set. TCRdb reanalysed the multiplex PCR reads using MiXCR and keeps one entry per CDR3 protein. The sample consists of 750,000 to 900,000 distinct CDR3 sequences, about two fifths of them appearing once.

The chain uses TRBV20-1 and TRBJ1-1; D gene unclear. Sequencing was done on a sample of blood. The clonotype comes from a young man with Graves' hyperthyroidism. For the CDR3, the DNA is TGCAGTGCTAGGAAGGGATCTGCGAACACTGAAGCTTTCTTT. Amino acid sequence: CSARKGSANTEAFF.